The following is a TCR beta chain sequence with its context. Its antigen is not identified. This record belongs to a study of OX40 agonist ivuxolimab in advanced cancers. Across the study: Patients were under 90% male with ages about 23 to 79, mean about 65. Partial responses were recorded for three patients, including one with hepatocellular carcinoma and two with cutaneous melanoma. Study-wide results and limits: The authors did not determine the antigen specificity of the expanded peripheral T cells.

The CDR3 contains 12 residues. Germline CDR1 SQVTM, CDR2 ANQGSEA. V lost 4 bases, J lost 6 bases, and 10 bases lay in between. The table came from immunoSEQ multiplex PCR; TCRdb's copy has only in-frame clones and leaves some out. Of about 88,000 clones in the sample, about 86% were seen once. Sampling times: baseline, cycle 4 day 1, cycle 7 day 1. This receptor was identified in an adult with an advanced solid tumor such as melanoma, head and neck, liver or kidney cancer. The chain recombines TRBV29-1 with TRBJ2-1, with D uncertain. Sample: CD4+ or CD8+ T cells sorted from blood, taken in a trial of the OX40 agonist ivuxolimab. CDR3 DNA: TGCAGCGTTGGAAGGCCTCCCAATGAGCAGTTCTTC. It encodes CSVGRPPNEQFF.